This T cell receptor beta chain was observed in a study of cytomegalovirus exposure and HLA in healthy donors. Turning to the study itself: HLA-typed donors were the source of approximately 80 million unique TCRs held in an early data release. Study-wide findings and caveats: Reports credit the classifier with highly specific, highly sensitive diagnosis of cytomegalovirus status. Roughly uniform sequencing depth across donors was assumed, possibly incorrectly.

Comment on this clone: The antigen is unknown. At one boundary the junction diverges from the germline segment, which might be a read error.

The primer mix had 60 Vbeta and 13 Jbeta primers. Some clones are missing from TCRdb's copy, which holds only in-frame ones; the method was immunoSEQ multiplex PCR. The sample consists of 200,000 or so clones, roughly 83% of them appearing once. CDR1 and CDR2 from the germline V gene are SEHNR and FQNEAQ (reference sequence). The CDR3 spans 15 residues. This chain uses TRBV7-9 with TRBJ1-1; 10 bases match TRBD1. The sequencing sample was made of PBMCs. The TCR originated in a male donor in good health and CMV-seropositive. The CDR3 loop reads CSSRGDRGVGTEAFF. CDR3 DNA sequence: TGTTCCAGCAGGGGGGACAGGGGTGTTGGAACTGAAGCTTTCTTT.